The clone carrying this T cell receptor (beta chain) was detected many times. Its antigen is undetermined. Synthesis of cDNA was carried out by template-switch 5'RACE. The reaction used 10-nucleotide random UMIs. TCRdb fed the 5' RACE reads into MiXCR, producing one record per CDR3 protein. The sample has about 79,000 distinct CDR3 sequences, 12% to 15% seen once. This specimen belongs to a study of neurological immune-mediated disorders. Study observations and caveats: The absence of shared CDR3 amino acid sequences among expanded clones across subjects suggests private repertoires in all groups.

Among the participants, healthy controls were blood bank volunteers in Maryland, USA. The unsorted libraries were prepared from 2 million PBMCs (stored at -80 C). The CDR3 is 13 amino acids. V was clipped by 7 bases and J by 1 base, with 11 bases between them. Germline V gene lookup returns CDR1 DFQATT and CDR2 SNEGSKA (reference sequence). The TCR comes from a woman aged 45-65 years in good health. This rearrangement joins TRBV20-1 to TRBJ2-1; the D gene is possibly TRBD2 (5 bases). The sequencing input was PBMCs. The CDR3 region has the DNA TGCAGTGGGTTAAGCGGTTCCTACAATGAGCAGTTCTTC. As protein: CSGLSGSYNEQFF.